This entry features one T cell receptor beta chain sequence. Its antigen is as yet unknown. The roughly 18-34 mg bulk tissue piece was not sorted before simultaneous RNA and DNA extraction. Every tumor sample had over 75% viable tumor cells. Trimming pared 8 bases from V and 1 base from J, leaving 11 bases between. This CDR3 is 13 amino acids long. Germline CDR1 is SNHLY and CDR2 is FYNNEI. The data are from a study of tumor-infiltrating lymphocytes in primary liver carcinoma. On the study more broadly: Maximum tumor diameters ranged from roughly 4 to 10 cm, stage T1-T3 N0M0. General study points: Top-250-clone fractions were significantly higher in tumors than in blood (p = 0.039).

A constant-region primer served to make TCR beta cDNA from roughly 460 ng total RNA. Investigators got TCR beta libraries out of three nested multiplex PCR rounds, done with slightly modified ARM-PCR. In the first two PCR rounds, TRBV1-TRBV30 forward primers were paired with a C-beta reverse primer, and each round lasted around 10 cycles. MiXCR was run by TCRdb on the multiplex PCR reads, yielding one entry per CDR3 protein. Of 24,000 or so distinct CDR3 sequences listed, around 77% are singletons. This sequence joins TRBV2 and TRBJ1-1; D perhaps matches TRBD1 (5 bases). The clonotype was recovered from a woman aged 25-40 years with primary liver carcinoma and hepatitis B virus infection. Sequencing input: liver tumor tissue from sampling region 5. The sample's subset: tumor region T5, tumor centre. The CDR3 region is CASGGQGNTEAFF. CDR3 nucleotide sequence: TGTGCCAGCGGCGGCCAGGGGAACACTGAAGCTTTCTTT.